One sample yielded the 14 T cell receptor beta chains listed below, sequenced in a study of T cell repertoires in cytomegalovirus infection (dated by TCRdb to about 2019). No antigen is known for these receptors. The intended sense of this specimen's treatment or condition label: in vitro stimulation with specific CMV peptide epitopes to enrich CMV-specific T cells. The data were produced on an Illumina HiSeq 1500. The public reads were reprocessed in TCRdb via fastp at Q25 and MiXCR, keeping in-frame beta chains. Each record represents a unique CDR3 protein, reported with the most common genes and DNA among its rows. The sample table contains around 800,000 distinct CDR3 sequences; only one count was recorded for 32% of them. Roughly 12% of the sample goes to the ten largest clones. Sequences were derived from cultured CD8+ T cells from PBMCs, sampled from culture after CMV antigen stimulation. These receptors were obtained from a human donor in good health (CMV status not recorded). Some clones in this sample may be carry-over from other donors' samples.

This clonotype was counted a few times. The rearrangement uses TRBV28 and TRBJ1-1, with no clear D. The CDR3 is made up of 16 amino acids. From germline, CDR1 is MDHEN and CDR2 SYDVKM. Trimming left V 4 bases short and J 1 base short, with 16 bases between. CDR3 protein: CASSYESRGTNTEAFF. The CDR3 nucleotides are TGTGCCAGCAGTTACGAGTCCCGGGGTACGAACACTGAAGCTTTCTTT.

The rearrangement joins TRBV5-8 to TRBJ1-1, with TRBD1 matching over 11 bases. This CDR3 has 14 residues. The V gene's germline CDR1 is SGHTS and CDR2 YDEGEE. Trimming took 4 bases from V and 6 from J; bases not matched to a gene: 5. This CDR3 reads CASSTGQGAAEAFF. CDR3 DNA: TGTGCCAGCAGCACTGGACAGGGGGCGGCTGAAGCTTTCTTT.

This clonotype was observed a few times. V and J are TRBV7-6 and TRBJ2-3, with 9 bases fitting TRBD1. The CDR3 sequence is 15 residues long. Looked up from germline, CDR1 is SGHVS and CDR2 is FNYEAQ. The V and J ends lost 5 bases and 2 bases, in that order; junction bases with no gene match: 5. The CDR3 protein is CASSPDRGDTDTQYF. In DNA form, the CDR3 reads TGTGCCAGCAGCCCGGACAGGGGTGACACAGATACGCAGTATTTT.

The rearrangement joins TRBV19 to TRBJ2-5, with D possibly being TRBD2 (7 bases). CDR3 length equals 14 residues. Per germline, CDR1 LNHDA and CDR2 SQIVND (reference sequence). V shed 7 bases and J shed 7 bases, with 19 bases lying between them. CDR3 protein: CASNGGGLSGTQYF. CDR3 nucleotide sequence: TGTGCCAGTAATGGCGGGGGCCTAAGCGGGACCCAGTACTTC.

Worth noting for this clonotype: A read error may be the cause here, since a much bigger clone is one base away. This chain connects TRBV4-1 to TRBJ1-6; D remains unclear. Trimming shortened V by 3 bases and J by 9 bases, and 6 bases separated the two germline ends. Per the germline V gene, CDR1 is MGHRA and CDR2 is YSYEKL. The length of the CDR3 is 12 residues. CDR3 amino acids: CASSQDGSPLHF. The CDR3 DNA follows: TGCGCCAGCAGCCAGGACGGTTCACCCCTCCACTTT.

This chain connects TRBV19 to TRBJ1-5; D is unresolved. Per the germline V gene, CDR1 is LNHDA and CDR2 is SQIVND (reference sequence). This CDR3 spans 13 amino acids. V dropped 11 bases and J dropped 4 bases, with 15 bases sitting between them. The CDR3 protein is CALVRAGNQPQHF. The CDR3 region has the DNA TGTGCCCTGGTCCGAGCTGGAAATCAGCCCCAGCATTTT.

The genes are TRBV10-3 and TRBJ1-3; 7 nucleotides agree with TRBD1. The CDR3 contains 17 residues. The V gene end was trimmed by 8 bases and the J gene end by 0 bases; junction bases not matched to a gene: 13. The germline V gene encodes CDR1 ENHRY and CDR2 SYGVKD. This CDR3 reads CAIRRFRDRDSGNTIYF. The CDR3 DNA follows: TGTGCCATCCGGCGTTTCCGGGACAGAGACTCTGGAAACACCATATATTTT.

The chain combines TRBV6-1 with TRBJ2-1, with 10 bases matching TRBD1. The germline V gene has CDR1 MNHNS and CDR2 SASEGT. This CDR3 has 16 amino acids. V was pared by 6 bases and J by 2 bases, with 7 bases of the junction left unmatched. The CDR3 sequence: CASSDPGQGTYNEQFF. DNA for the CDR3: TGTGCCAGCAGCGACCCGGGACAGGGGACCTACAATGAGCAGTTCTTC.

CDR3 in DNA: TGCAGCGTTGATTTCTCCTACAATGAGCAGTTCTTC. Translated, it gives CSVDFSYNEQFF. The V and J genes are TRBV29-1 and TRBJ2-1; D remains unclear. V dropped 3 bases and J dropped 0 bases, with 3 bases sitting between them. The germline CDR1 and CDR2 sequences are SQVTM and ANQGSEA. There are 12 residues in the CDR3.

The J gene is TRBJ2-1, the V gene TRBV7-9; D gene unclear. The CDR3 extends over 12 amino acids. V lost 0 bases, J lost 11 bases, and 8 bases lay in between. CDR1 and CDR2 from the germline V gene are SEHNR and FQNEAQ (reference sequence). The DNA of the CDR3 is TGTGCCAGCAGCTTAGCGCAAGTCAAGCAGTTCTTC. It yields the protein CASSLAQVKQFF.

The chain joins TRBV7-6 to TRBJ2-7; D remains ambiguous. The CDR3 sequence is 12 residues long. V shed 5 bases and J shed 2 bases, with 7 bases lying between them. Germline V CDR1 and CDR2: SGHVS, FNYEAQ. The CDR3 region is CASSRRAYEQYF. Written as DNA, the CDR3 is TGTGCCAGCAGCCGTAGAGCCTACGAGCAGTACTTC.

This clonotype was seen only a few times. The chain employs TRBV19 and TRBJ1-1; D not resolved. In germline, CDR1 is LNHDA, CDR2 SQIVND (reference sequence). The CDR3 consists of 13 residues. V lost 5 bases and J 4 bases, leaving 11 bases between the germline ends. The CDR3 region has the DNA TGTGCCAGTAGTCACACGAAGGCCACTGAAGCTTTCTTT. Translation gives CASSHTKATEAFF.

This clonotype was detected a few times. This rearrangement joins TRBV19 to TRBJ2-1; no clear D gene. V gave up 5 bases and J gave up 13 bases, with 18 bases separating them. The length of the CDR3 is 13 residues. Looked up from germline, CDR1 is LNHDA and CDR2 is SQIVND (reference sequence). In DNA form, the CDR3 reads TGTGCCAGTAGTCCCAGCCCCCCCATCGACCAGTTCTTC. Its protein product is CASSPSPPIDQFF. The entire variable domain, with the rest obtained from reference TRBV19 and TRBJ2-1, is as follows: DGGITQSPKYLFRKEGQNVTLSCEQNLNHDAMYWYRQDPGQGLRLIYYSQIVNDFQKGDIAEGYSVSREKKESFPLTVTSAQKNPTAFYLCASSPSPPIDQFFGPGTRLTVL.

This clonotype was counted only a few times. V usage is TRBV6-5 and J usage is TRBJ1-3; D gene ambiguous. Germline V gene sequence: CDR1 MNHEY, CDR2 SVGAGI. Trimming took 6 bases from V and 7 from J, leaving 16 bases between them. The CDR3 loop spans 14 amino acids. In DNA form, the CDR3 reads TGTGCCAGCAGCCCTCTGCCCAAGAGGAACACCATATATTTT. Translated, it gives CASSPLPKRNTIYF.